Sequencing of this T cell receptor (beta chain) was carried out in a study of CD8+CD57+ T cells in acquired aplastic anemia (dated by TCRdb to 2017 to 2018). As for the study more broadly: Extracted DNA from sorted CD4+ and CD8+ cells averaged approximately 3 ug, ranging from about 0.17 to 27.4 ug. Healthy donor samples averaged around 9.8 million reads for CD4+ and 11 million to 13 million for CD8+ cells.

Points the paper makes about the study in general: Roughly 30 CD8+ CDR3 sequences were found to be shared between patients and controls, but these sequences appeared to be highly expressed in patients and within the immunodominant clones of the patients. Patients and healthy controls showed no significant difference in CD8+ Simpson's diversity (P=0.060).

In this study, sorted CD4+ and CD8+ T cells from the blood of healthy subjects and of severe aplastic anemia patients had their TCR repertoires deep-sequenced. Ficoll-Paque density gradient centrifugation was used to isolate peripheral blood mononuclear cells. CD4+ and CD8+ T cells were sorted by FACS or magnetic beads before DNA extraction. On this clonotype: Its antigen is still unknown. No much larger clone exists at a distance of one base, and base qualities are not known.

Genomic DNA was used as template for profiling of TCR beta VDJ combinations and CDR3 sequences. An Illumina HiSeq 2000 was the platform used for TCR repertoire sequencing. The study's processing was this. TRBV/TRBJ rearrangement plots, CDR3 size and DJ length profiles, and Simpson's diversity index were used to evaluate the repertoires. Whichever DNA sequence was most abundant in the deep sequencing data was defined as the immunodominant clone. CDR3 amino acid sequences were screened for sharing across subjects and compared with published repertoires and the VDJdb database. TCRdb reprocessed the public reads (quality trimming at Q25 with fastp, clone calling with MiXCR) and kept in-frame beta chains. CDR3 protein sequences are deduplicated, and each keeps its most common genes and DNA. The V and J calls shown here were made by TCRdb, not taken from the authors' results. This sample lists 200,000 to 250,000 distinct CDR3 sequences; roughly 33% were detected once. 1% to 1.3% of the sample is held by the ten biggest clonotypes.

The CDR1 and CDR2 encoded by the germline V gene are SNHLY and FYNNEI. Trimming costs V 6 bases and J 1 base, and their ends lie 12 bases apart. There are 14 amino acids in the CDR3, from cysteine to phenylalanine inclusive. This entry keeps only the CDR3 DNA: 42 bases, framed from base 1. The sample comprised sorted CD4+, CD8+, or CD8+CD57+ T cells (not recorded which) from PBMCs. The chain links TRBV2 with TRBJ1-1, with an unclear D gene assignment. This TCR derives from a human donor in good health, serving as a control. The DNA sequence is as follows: TGTGCCAGCAGCCCTTGGGCGGGGAACACTGAAGCTTTCTTT. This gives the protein CASSPWAGNTEAFF.